This TCR beta chain was profiled in a study of blood T cells in healthy people across ages. The study's findings and limits: Naive T cell percentage strongly correlated with TCR beta diversity. While age rose, TCR beta diversity per million T cells dropped in a roughly linear way.

Details on this clonotype: As yet, its antigen is unknown.

The length of the CDR3 is 24 residues. V was shortened by 0 bases and J by 8 bases, with 41 bases between the two germline ends. Germline V gene data show CDR1 as LGHDT and CDR2 as YNNKEL (reference sequence). For every donor, a draw yielded around 9.4 milliliters of peripheral blood. Together with a sample-barcoded 5' primer, a J-beta primer mix was included in a second PCR lasting roughly 6 to 12 cycles. Every cDNA molecule bore a tag from a template-switch adaptor containing 12 random nucleotides. A single record per CDR3 protein comes from TCRdb applying MiXCR to the 5' RACE reads. The sample contains over a million distinct CDR3 sequences, more than 40% of which appear only once.

The rearrangement links TRBV3-1 to TRBJ2-1; the D is unclear. The sample comprised blood. The TCR comes from a woman aged 60-70 years in good health. CDR3 coding DNA: TGTGCCAGCAGCCAAGATGGTAATGTTACGGCTATTTACAATGAGCAGTTCGCGAAAGATGAGCAGTTCTTC. Its translation is CASSQDGNVTAIYNEQFAKDEQFF.